This is a list of T cell receptor beta chains from one sample in a study of T cell changes during pregnancy in multiple sclerosis. Using immunoSEQ multiplex PCR, the repertoire was profiled, and TCRdb retains in-frame clones only, with some absent. Altogether 75,000 to 95,000 clones are present, around 94% being singletons, with the ten largest covering 0.11% to 0.15%. Sequencing used CD4+ T cells from peripheral blood mononuclear cells, obtained after pregnancy. The receptors stem from a female donor with multiple sclerosis, enrolled in a pregnancy study. CDR3s include the opening cysteine and the closing phenylalanine or tryptophan. D genes are given only for firm matches. Clone size is stated in some rows and not others, as once, few, many or a class when expanded.

D,J,V,size,DNA,CDR3
TRBD2,TRBJ2-5,TRBV6-6,NA,TGTGCCAGCAACCACCGCGGGGGCCAAGAGACCCAGTACTTC,CASNHRGGQETQYF
TRBD1,TRBJ1-2,TRBV6-1,NA,TGTGCCAGCAGTGAAGCTCTACAGGGGGCTAACTATGGCTACACCTTC,CASSEALQGANYGYTF
NA,TRBJ2-3,TRBV7-9,once,TGTGCCAGCAGCTTAGTTGCGAGGATAAGCACAGATACGCAGTATTTT,CASSLVARISTDTQYF
TRBD1,TRBJ1-2,TRBV30,NA,TGTGCCTGGAGCGACAGGGCTTATGGCTACACCTTC,CAWSDRAYGYTF
NA,TRBJ1-5,TRBV30,NA,TGTGCCTGGAGTAGGTCGGAGAATCAGCCCCAGCATTTT,CAWSRSENQPQHF
TRBD1,TRBJ1-1,TRBV28,NA,TGTGCCAGTAGTGTCGGGACAGGGCGATACACTGAAGCTTTCTTT,CASSVGTGRYTEAFF
NA,TRBJ2-2,TRBV10-3,NA,TGTGCCATCAGTGAGGGAGCCGGGGAGCTGTTTTTT,CAISEGAGELFF
NA,TRBJ2-5,TRBV7-6,NA,TGTGCCAGCAGCCTTTCAGGGGATGAGACCCAGTACTTC,CASSLSGDETQYF
TRBD2,TRBJ2-3,TRBV4-1,NA,TGCGCCAGCAGCCAAGACCGGGATAGCGGGAGGGCCAACTCAAACCCCACAGATACGCAGTATTTT,CASSQDRDSGRANSNPTDTQYF
TRBD2,TRBJ2-3,TRBV7-2,NA,TGTGCCAGCAGCCCGGGGAGCGGGAGGGCAGATACGCAGTATTTT,CASSPGSGRADTQYF
TRBD1,TRBJ2-2,TRBV4-2,NA,TGTGCCAGCAGCCAAGCTTGGGGACAGGGTACGAACACCGGGGAGCTGTTTTTT,CASSQAWGQGTNTGELFF
NA,TRBJ1-1,TRBV15,NA,TGTGCCACCAGCAGAGTGAGAGGTAGCGCTGAAGCTTTCTTT,CATSRVRGSAEAFF
TRBD2,TRBJ2-7,TRBV28,NA,TGTGCCAGCAGTTTCTCCGGACTAGCACTCTACGAGCAGTACTTC,CASSFSGLALYEQYF
NA,TRBJ2-7,TRBV7-9,NA,TGTGCCAGCTCCGACTCTTCAGCCGGTTACGAGCAGTACTTC,CASSDSSAGYEQYF
TRBD1,TRBJ2-3,TRBV11-3,NA,TGTGCCAGCAGCCTAGGGACAGGGGGCAAGGATACGCAGTATTTT,CASSLGTGGKDTQYF
NA,TRBJ2-1,TRBV5-8,once,TGTGCCAGCAGCAAACTAGCCCTCGAGCAGTTCTTC,CASSKLALEQFF
TRBD2,TRBJ2-7,TRBV4-1,NA,TGCGCCAGCAGCCAAGGGTCCCCGGGACTAGCAGCCTCCTACGAGCAGTACTTC,CASSQGSPGLAASYEQYF
TRBD2,TRBJ2-5,TRBV18,once,TGTGCCAGCTCACCTCTAGCGGGACCTCAAGAGACCCAGTACTTC,CASSPLAGPQETQYF
NA,TRBJ2-5,TRBV2,NA,TGTGCCAGCAAGGAGAGGGAGACCCAGTACTTC,CASKERETQYF
NA,TRBJ1-5,TRBV28,NA,TGTGCCAGCAGACCTACAGGGAATCAGCCCCAGCATTTT,CASRPTGNQPQHF
NA,TRBJ1-2,TRBV5-1,NA,TGCGCCAGCAGCGGAGGACTTGCGGCGGGTTATGGCTACACCTTC,CASSGGLAAGYGYTF
NA,TRBJ1-4,TRBV28,NA,TGTGCCAGCAGTCCGCCCCCGGTCGGGGTAACAACTAATGAAAAACTGTTTTTT,CASSPPPVGVTTNEKLFF
NA,TRBJ2-3,TRBV9,NA,TGTGCCAGCAGCGTAGGAGTAACCACAGATACGCAGTATTTT,CASSVGVTTDTQYF
TRBD1,TRBJ2-7,TRBV7-9,NA,TGTGCCAGCAGCCCTCCATGGGGGACAGGGGCCTACGAGCAGTACTTC,CASSPPWGTGAYEQYF
NA,TRBJ2-3,TRBV28,NA,TGTGCCAGCAGTGTTACCCCAATCAGGGACTATACGCAGTATTTT,CASSVTPIRDYTQYF
NA,TRBJ1-1,TRBV5-1,few,TGCGCCAGCAGCTTGGGGATAGGGGTGAGCACTGAAGCTTTCTTT,CASSLGIGVSTEAFF
NA,TRBJ2-1,TRBV5-1,NA,TGCGCCAGCAGCTTTCGACGGGTGAATTACGATGAGCAGTTCTTC,CASSFRRVNYDEQFF
TRBD2,TRBJ2-1,TRBV11-1,NA,TGTGCCAGCAGCTTTACTAGCGGGAGCTACAATGAGCAGTTCTTC,CASSFTSGSYNEQFF
TRBD1,TRBJ2-7,TRBV9,NA,TGTGCCAGCAGTGGACAGGGCTTAACCTACGAGCAGTACTTC,CASSGQGLTYEQYF
TRBD2,TRBJ2-1,TRBV5-1,NA,TGCGCCAGCAGCTTGGAACTAGCGGGAGAAAATGAGCAGTTCTTC,CASSLELAGENEQFF
NA,TRBJ2-5,TRBV21-1,NA,TGTGCCAGCAGCAAAAGATGGGGGCTTCAGAGGCGAGAGACCCAGTACTTC,CASSKRWGLQRRETQYF
TRBD1,TRBJ2-7,TRBV11-2,NA,TGTGCCAGCAGCTTACTCCCCACAGGGGACTACGAGCAGTACTTC,CASSLLPTGDYEQYF
TRBD2,TRBJ2-1,TRBV7-9,NA,TGTGCCAGCAGCTTAGCTGTAAAGGCGGGAGGGCCAGTAAATGAGCAGTTCTTC,CASSLAVKAGGPVNEQFF
NA,TRBJ2-7,TRBV29-1,NA,TGCAGCGTTCTCGCGCGACGGAGTCCGAACTACGAGCAGTACTTC,CSVLARRSPNYEQYF
NA,TRBJ2-3,TRBV19,NA,TGTGCCAGTAGTGACAGGGGAGGGAGCACAGATACGCAGTATTTT,CASSDRGGSTDTQYF
TRBD2,TRBJ2-1,TRBV11-2,NA,TGTGCCAGCAGCTTTTTGGCGGGACTAGCGTACAATGAGCAGTTCTTC,CASSFLAGLAYNEQFF
TRBD1,TRBJ2-1,TRBV11-2,NA,TGTGCCAGCAGCCCCGGGACAGGGAGATACAATGAGCAGTTCTTC,CASSPGTGRYNEQFF
TRBD2,TRBJ2-1,TRBV9,NA,TGTGCCAGCAGCCTCGGACTAGCGCGAGGGGATGAGCAGTTCTTC,CASSLGLARGDEQFF
NA,TRBJ1-1,TRBV10-3,NA,TGTGCCATCAGTAACAAGAAAAACACTGAAGCTTTCTTT,CAISNKKNTEAFF
TRBD2,TRBJ2-1,TRBV5-1,NA,TGCGCCAGCACCTCCCTAGCGGGAGGGCCCAATGAGCAGTTCTTC,CASTSLAGGPNEQFF
TRBD2,TRBJ2-2,TRBV9,NA,TGTGCCAGCAAGGGAGCGGGAGTCGGGACCGGGGAGCTGTTTTTT,CASKGAGVGTGELFF
TRBD1,TRBJ2-2,TRBV6-5,NA,TGTGCCAGCAGTCGGACAGGGTTCGGCGGGGAGCTGTTTTTT,CASSRTGFGGELFF
TRBD1,TRBJ2-5,TRBV6-6,NA,TGTGCCAGCAGTTACGACAGGGTGGTGGAGACCCAGTACTTC,CASSYDRVVETQYF
TRBD2,TRBJ2-5,TRBV6-1,NA,TGTGCCAGCAGGAGACAGCGGGGCGGGGAGACCCAGTACTTC,CASRRQRGGETQYF
NA,TRBJ1-5,TRBV27,NA,TGTGCCAGCAGGCCGGGGGATTATCAGCCCCAGCATTTT,CASRPGDYQPQHF
NA,TRBJ2-1,TRBV4-3,NA,TGCGCCAGCAGCCAAGATTTCCCCCCAACGACTAGCTACAATGAGCAGTTCTTC,CASSQDFPPTTSYNEQFF
NA,TRBJ1-2,TRBV27,NA,TGTGCCAGCAGTCCTCGGACGGAGGTGGGTGGCTACACCTTC,CASSPRTEVGGYTF
NA,TRBJ1-5,TRBV28,NA,TGTGCCAGCAGTGGGACCGGACAGAGTCAGCCCCAGCATTTT,CASSGTGQSQPQHF
TRBD2,TRBJ2-2,TRBV7-2,NA,TGTGCCAGCAGCCCTAGGACTAGCAGCACCGGGGAGCTGTTTTTT,CASSPRTSSTGELFF
NA,TRBJ1-1,TRBV7-8,NA,TGTGCCAGCAGCCGGGGTCCCCATCGGGCTTTCTTT,CASSRGPHRAFF
NA,TRBJ2-7,TRBV5-4,NA,TGTGCCAGCAGCTTGGTCAGCGGATCGACCTACGAGCAGTACTTC,CASSLVSGSTYEQYF
NA,TRBJ2-3,TRBV6-5,few,TGTGCCAGCAGCTCTAGTTCAGATACGCAGTATTTT,CASSSSSDTQYF
TRBD2,TRBJ2-3,TRBV19,NA,TGTGCCAGTAGTTCGGGACTAGCGGGGAACACAGATACGCAGTATTTT,CASSSGLAGNTDTQYF
NA,TRBJ1-4,TRBV27,NA,TGTGCCAGCAGTTTAGTGGGGGCGTGGGCTAATGAAAAACTGTTTTTT,CASSLVGAWANEKLFF
TRBD2,TRBJ2-3,TRBV6-5,once,TGTGCCACCGCTGAGGTAGCGGGTCCTCAAGATACGCAGTATTTT,CATAEVAGPQDTQYF
NA,TRBJ2-2,TRBV7-3,NA,TGTGCCAGCAGGGTTACAGGGACCGCGAACACCGGGGAGCTGTTTTTT,CASRVTGTANTGELFF
NA,TRBJ1-1,TRBV5-6,NA,TGTGCCAGCAGCTTAGTGCCGGGGAACACTGAAGCTTTCTTT,CASSLVPGNTEAFF
TRBD1,TRBJ1-2,TRBV6-5,NA,TGTGCCAGCAGGCAGGGGGCAGGGGGCTACACCTTC,CASRQGAGGYTF